Below are 21 T cell receptor beta chains sequenced from a single sample in a study of Ad26.COV2.S vaccination and SARS-CoV-2 variants. TCRdb's table, derived via immunoSEQ multiplex PCR, lists solely in-frame clones and lacks some. The sample shows about 410,000 clones, less than 90% of them seen only once. The treatment here: 19 received Ad26.COV2.S at low or high dose, single or two shots; roughly five received placebo; per-sample allocation not given. The samples date from day 63 after the first vaccine or placebo injection. This specimen consisted of peripheral blood, obtained in a trial of Ad26.COV2.S vaccine versus placebo. The receptors were gathered from a person aged 18-60 years who received the Ad26.COV2.S COVID-19 vaccine or a placebo.

The table lists this clone with a count of one. The CDR3 sequence is CASSQGGPQTGGYTF. The CDR3 nucleotides are TGCGCCAGCAGCCAAGGAGGACCCCAGACGGGTGGCTACACCTTC. V and J are TRBV4-1 and TRBJ1-2; D is unresolved. Trimming left V 1 base short and J 7 bases short, with 16 bases between. Germline CDR1 is MGHRA and CDR2 is YSYEKL. CDR3 size: 15 residues.

The chain employs TRBV7-8 and TRBJ2-5; 9 bases are a match to TRBD2. The germline V gene has CDR1 SGHVS and CDR2 FQNEAQ. The CDR3 extends over 17 amino acids. V trimming: 1 base; J trimming: 5 bases; junction bases outside the gene matches: 11. CDR3 residues: CASSLGSSGGLGETQYF. The CDR3 nucleotides read TGTGCCAGCAGCTTAGGATCCAGCGGGGGGTTAGGGGAGACCCAGTACTTC.

This clone appeared a single time. V and J are TRBV6-6 and TRBJ2-3; D is perhaps TRBD1 (5 bases). Trimming removed 4 bases at V and 1 base at J, with 9 bases between. This CDR3 is built from 14 residues. Per germline, CDR1 MNHNY and CDR2 SVGAGI (reference sequence). Written as DNA, the CDR3 is TGTGCCAGCAGTTCCGGACAAGGCACAGATACGCAGTATTTT. Translated, it gives CASSSGQGTDTQYF.

The chain recombines TRBV11-3 with TRBJ2-3; D uncertain. The CDR3 sequence is 13 residues long. CDR1 is SGHNT and CDR2 is YENEEA in the germline V gene. The ends were cut back, 4 bases at V and 6 bases at J, with 11 bases in the middle. The CDR3, as DNA: TGTGCCAGCAGCTCCATGCACGGGGATACGCAGTATTTT. Translating it yields CASSSMHGDTQYF.

The chain links TRBV27 to TRBJ1-4; 9 bases are a match to TRBD1. Germline loops: CDR1 MNHEY, CDR2 SMNVEV (reference sequence). The CDR3 covers 14 residues. The junction had 5 bases not matched to a gene; V was cut back by 6 bases and J by 6 bases. CDR3 loop: CASRGQGKDEKLFF. As DNA, the CDR3 is TGTGCCAGCAGGGGACAGGGAAAAGATGAAAAACTGTTTTTT.

The J gene is TRBJ1-6, the V gene TRBV4-3; no clear D gene. In germline, CDR1 is LGHNA, CDR2 YSLEER. The CDR3 has 16 residues. V gave up 0 bases and J gave up 4 bases, with 10 bases separating them. The CDR3, as DNA: TGCGCCAGCAGCCAAGACCCCACGGCGTATAATTCACCCCTCCACTTT. Protein: CASSQDPTAYNSPLHF.

This clone has only one observation. The chain recombines TRBV6-2 or TRBV6-3 with TRBJ2-3; 9 bases line up with TRBD2. Trimming cost V 5 bases and J 6 bases; bases outside gene matches: 6. Germline values: CDR1 MNHEY, CDR2 SVGEGT. The CDR3 is 14 residues long. CDR3 in amino acids: CASSLGGGADTQYF. CDR3 nucleotides: TGTGCCAGCAGTCTGGGCGGGGGGGCCGATACGCAGTATTTT.

The chain recombines TRBV4-3 with TRBJ2-3; 7 bases line up with TRBD1. This CDR3 has 14 residues. V was pared by 6 bases and J by 1 base, with 4 bases of the junction left unmatched. Germline-derived CDR1 and CDR2 are LGHNA and YSLEER. CDR3 bases: TGCGCCAGCAGGCGACAGGGCCGCACAGATACGCAGTATTTT. It translates to CASRRQGRTDTQYF.

The chain recombines TRBV30 with TRBJ2-7; D unresolved. CDR1 and CDR2 (germline): GTSNPN, SVGIG (reference sequence). Trimming cost V 3 bases and J 4 bases, with 7 bases left between them. The length of the CDR3 is 11 residues. This CDR3 reads CAWSEIYEQYF. For the CDR3, the DNA is TGTGCCTGGAGCGAGATTTACGAGCAGTACTTC.

The chain recombines TRBV4-1 with TRBJ2-1, with TRBD2 matching 9 bases. CDR1 and CDR2 from the germline V gene are MGHRA and YSYEKL. This CDR3 has 17 amino acids. The trim removed 3 bases at V and 9 bases at J, leaving 15 bases unmatched. In DNA form, the CDR3 reads TGCGCCAGCAGCCACGGGGCCGCGCGGGGGGGCCGGGGTGAGCAGTTCTTC. Residues: CASSHGAARGGRGEQFF.

The table lists this clone with a count of one. The chain carries TRBV4-3 and TRBJ1-4; the match to TRBD1 covers 7 bases. CDR1 and CDR2 from the germline V gene are LGHNA and YSLEER. This CDR3 is built from 16 residues. V shed 2 bases, J shed 0 bases, and the junction held 3 bases outside the gene matches. The CDR3 here is CASSQTGVATNEKLFF. CDR3 sequence (DNA): TGCGCCAGCAGCCAAACAGGGGTTGCAACTAATGAAAAACTGTTTTTT.

This clone was counted once. V gene TRBV6-5 combines with J gene TRBJ1-2, with D maybe TRBD1 (6 bases). V was cut by 5 bases and J by 7 bases, with 14 bases left in between. The CDR3 is 13 residues long. CDR1 is MNHEY, CDR2 SVGAGI, per germline. CDR3 sequence: CASSRKQGSGYTF. The DNA of the CDR3 is TGTGCCAGCAGTCGAAAACAGGGTTCTGGCTACACCTTC.

The chain has TRBV30 and TRBJ1-1; D unclear. Germline values: CDR1 GTSNPN, CDR2 SVGIG (reference sequence). With 7 bases removed from V and 5 bases from J, the gap between germline ends came to 14 bases. The CDR3 has 12 amino acids. In DNA, the CDR3 is TGTGCCTCGATAATGGTAGGGACTGAAGCTTTCTTT. Its protein product is CASIMVGTEAFF.

The chain is built from TRBV19 and TRBJ2-2; perhaps TRBD1 as D (7 bases). This CDR3 has 17 residues. Germline CDR1 and CDR2: LNHDA and SQIVND (reference sequence). The V and J ends lost 5 bases and 4 bases respectively, with 20 bases between them. The chain's CDR3 is CASSRGLTGAGTGELFF. In nucleotides, the CDR3 is TGTGCCAGTAGTCGCGGACTAACAGGGGCCGGCACCGGGGAGCTGTTTTTT.

The genes are TRBV6-2 or TRBV6-3 and TRBJ2-3, with a possible D match to TRBD2 (6 bases). The germline CDR1 and CDR2 sequences are MNHEY and SVGEGT. V was cut by 1 base and J by 3 bases, with 14 bases left in between. This CDR3 has 16 amino acids. Here the CDR3 reads CASSYFRRVETDTQYF. CDR3 bases: TGTGCCAGCAGTTACTTCCGGAGGGTTGAAACAGATACGCAGTATTTT.

The chain uses TRBV28 and TRBJ2-1; 11 bases align to TRBD2. This CDR3 has 14 amino acids. V lost 5 bases to trimming and J lost 3 bases; unmatched junction nucleotides: 0. Germline V gene lookup returns CDR1 MDHEN and CDR2 SYDVKM. The CDR3 sequence: CASSLAGGYNEQFF. The CDR3 coding sequence is TGTGCCAGCAGTCTAGCGGGGGGCTACAATGAGCAGTTCTTC. Combining the CDR3 with reference TRBV28 and TRBJ2-1 gives the whole variable domain DVKVTQSSRYLVKRTGEKVFLECVQDMDHENMFWYRQDPGLGLRLIYFSYDVKMKEKGDIPEGYSVSREKKERFSLILESASTNQTSMYLCASSLAGGYNEQFFGPGTRLTVL.

The V and J genes are TRBV19 and TRBJ1-1; D is possibly TRBD1 (5 bases). V was pared by 11 bases and J by 3 bases, with 10 bases between. The CDR3 contains 11 residues. Germline V gives CDR1 LNHDA, CDR2 SQIVND (reference sequence). CDR3 DNA: TGTGCCTCTGGGGGGGACACTGAAGCTTTCTTT. Translation gives CASGGDTEAFF.

The chain has TRBV19 and TRBJ1-4; TRBD1 agrees at 11 bases. Looked up from germline, CDR1 is LNHDA and CDR2 is SQIVND (reference sequence). The CDR3 is made up of 15 amino acids. Trimming cost V 9 bases and J 6 bases; bases outside gene matches: 9. Here the CDR3 reads CASASGTGGDEKLFF. CDR3 nucleotides: TGTGCCAGCGCCTCCGGGACAGGGGGGGATGAAAAACTGTTTTTT. The variable domain in full, completed from reference TRBV19 and TRBJ1-4, reads DGGITQSPKYLFRKEGQNVTLSCEQNLNHDAMYWYRQDPGQGLRLIYYSQIVNDFQKGDIAEGYSVSREKKESFPLTVTSAQKNPTAFYLCASASGTGGDEKLFFGSGTQLSVL.

This chain uses TRBV2 with TRBJ1-2; possibly TRBD1 for D (5 bases). The CDR3 loop spans 15 amino acids. CDR1 is SNHLY, CDR2 FYNNEI, per germline. V was shortened by 4 bases and J by 1 base, with 13 bases between the two germline ends. DNA for the CDR3: TGTGCCAGCAGTGTGCAGGGCAGATTTAACTATGGCTACACCTTC. Translating gives CASSVQGRFNYGYTF.

The V and J genes are TRBV6-5 and TRBJ1-2, with D possibly being TRBD1 (5 bases). Germline values: CDR1 MNHEY, CDR2 SVGAGI. V lost 2 bases and J 7 bases, leaving 17 bases between the germline ends. CDR3 length equals 15 residues. Here the CDR3 DNA reads TGTGCCAGCAGTTACACAGGCCCCTCTTCAGGTGGCTACACCTTC. This gives the protein CASSYTGPSSGGYTF.

The chain recombines TRBV7-8 with TRBJ2-7, with 9 positions matching TRBD2. The germline CDR1 and CDR2 sequences are SGHVS and FQNEAQ. V lost 5 bases and J lost 7; bases outside the gene matches: 15. There are 16 residues in the CDR3. CDR3 protein: CASSLPASGGFAEQYF. CDR3 DNA: TGTGCCAGCAGCCTACCCGCCAGCGGGGGGTTCGCGGAGCAGTACTTC.